A single sample gave rise to the 4 T cell receptor beta chains below, sequenced in a study of glioma-infiltrating T cells after dendritic cell vaccination. Sequenced by immunoSEQ multiplex PCR; TCRdb stores in-frame clones only, minus some. Seen here are tens of thousands of clones, approximately 90% observed once, and the top ten hold approximately 2.9%. The specimen was blood, collected before dendritic cell vaccination. These TCRs come from a human donor with glioblastoma.

This sequence joins TRBV5-1 and TRBJ2-1; a possible D gene is TRBD1 (7 bases). The V end lost 3 bases, the J end lost 1 base, and 14 bases lay between the germline ends. Germline CDR1 reads SGHRS; CDR2 reads YFSETQ. The CDR3 length is 16 residues. DNA of the CDR3: TGCGCCAGCAGCTACCCTCAGGGGGGTTCCTACAATGAGCAGTTCTTC. Protein: CASSYPQGGSYNEQFF. The full variable domain, its missing parts supplied by reference TRBV5-1 and TRBJ2-1, is KAGVTQTPRYLIKTRGQQVTLSCSPISGHRSVSWYQQTPGQGLQFLFEYFSETQRNKGNFPGRFSGRQFSNSRSEMNVSTLELGDSALYLCASSYPQGGSYNEQFFGPGTRLTVL.

In its sample, this clone was seen a few times. The chain is built from TRBV25-1 and TRBJ2-2; possible D gene TRBD1, 6 bases. The CDR3 is 12 residues long. The germline V and J ends were trimmed by 10 bases and 5 bases, with 11 bases remaining between them. The germline CDR1 and CDR2 sequences are MGHDK and SYGVNS. CDR3 in amino acids: CATEGGTGELFF. CDR3 DNA sequence: TGTGCCACTGAAGGGGGAACCGGGGAGCTGTTTTTT.

In DNA, the CDR3 is TGTGCCAGCAGTTACCGGGACAGGGTCGACCGTGAGCAGTTCTTC. Its protein is CASSYRDRVDREQFF. The rearrangement links TRBV13 to TRBJ2-1, with TRBD1 matching over 9 bases. V lost 6 bases and J lost 9; bases outside the gene matches: 12. Germline CDR1 and CDR2: PRHDT and FYEKMQ (reference sequence). This CDR3 has 15 amino acids.

The CDR3 spells CAWSVAFYGYTF. The CDR3 bases are TGTGCCTGGAGTGTCGCGTTCTATGGCTACACCTTC. This chain uses TRBV30 with TRBJ1-2; the D is unclear. Germline CDR1 GTSNPN, CDR2 SVGIG (reference sequence). The V end was cut by 0 bases, the J end by 4 bases, with 6 bases between. The CDR3 is made up of 12 amino acids.